This passage covers 14 T cell receptor beta chains from one sample sequenced in a study of blood T cell repertoires in COVID-19 (dated by TCRdb to 2019 to 2021). Receptor amplification or capture employed the immunoSEQ multiplex PCR assay. The table comes from immuneACCESS by way of TCRdb, which keeps in-frame sequences with V and J called. Part of the clones is missing from these tables; in studies checked, under half for an unresolved V gene and the rest for unknown reasons. The sample contains under 350,000 clones, 70% to 90% of them found a single time. Of the sample, 1.3% is held by the ten largest clones. Input material: peripheral blood. All receptors derive from a man between 65 and 85 years old with acute or convalescent COVID-19.

This sequence joins TRBV7-2 and TRBJ1-1; no clear D gene. This CDR3 has 15 residues. Germline loops: CDR1 SGHTA, CDR2 FQGNSA. V lost 4 bases to trimming and J lost 1 base, with 13 bases between them. CDR3: CASSWAGAANTEAFF. The CDR3 nucleotides are TGTGCCAGCAGCTGGGCCGGAGCGGCGAACACTGAAGCTTTCTTT.

J is TRBJ2-7 and V is TRBV5-4, with unresolved D. The CDR3 covers 14 residues. The germline V and J ends were trimmed by 2 bases and 3 bases, with 12 bases remaining between them. The germline V gene has CDR1 SGHNT and CDR2 YYREEE (reference sequence). In DNA form, the CDR3 reads TGTGCCAGCAGCTTCAACGCGGATTACTACGAGCAGTACTTC. Residues: CASSFNADYYEQYF.

This sequence joins TRBV28 and TRBJ1-2; 12 positions agree with TRBD1. Germline loops: CDR1 MDHEN, CDR2 SYDVKM. The CDR3 is 16 residues long. V was clipped by 6 bases and J by 3 bases; unmatched bases: 8. The CDR3 nucleotides read TGTGCCAGCAGCGGAATGGGACAGGGGGCGCACTATGGCTACACCTTC. Protein sequence: CASSGMGQGAHYGYTF.

This clone has more than one count but fewer than ten. The J gene is TRBJ2-7, the V gene TRBV28, with a weak D call TRBD1 (5 bases). CDR3 length: 14 residues. CDR1 and CDR2 (germline): MDHEN, SYDVKM. Trimming removed 5 bases at V and 3 bases at J, with 14 bases between. CDR3 DNA: TGTGCCAGCAGTCACCGTGGACACGGCTACGAGCAGTACTTC. It translates to CASSHRGHGYEQYF.

V usage is TRBV24-1 and J usage is TRBJ2-5, with D maybe TRBD2 (5 bases). CDR3 length: 15 amino acids. The V and J ends lost 4 bases and 5 bases respectively, with 16 bases between them. Per the germline V gene, CDR1 is KGHDR and CDR2 is SFDVKD. The CDR3 nucleotides read TGTGCCACCAGTGACCCGGGTAGAGGGTGGGAGACCCAGTACTTC. It yields the protein CATSDPGRGWETQYF.

The chain uses TRBV2 and TRBJ1-5; D call uncertain. From germline, CDR1 is SNHLY and CDR2 FYNNEI. Deletions cut 5 bases from V and 7 bases from J, with 12 bases between. CDR3 length: 13 residues. The CDR3 here is CASSWETEQPQHF. CDR3 in DNA: TGTGCCAGCAGTTGGGAGACGGAGCAGCCCCAGCATTTT.

This chain links TRBV27 with TRBJ1-6; no clear D gene. The CDR3 contains 14 residues. Trimming cost V 5 bases and J 0 bases, with 5 bases left between them. CDR1 and CDR2 (germline): MNHEY, SMNVEV (reference sequence). CDR3 loop: CASSPRSYNSPLHF. The CDR3 DNA sequence: TGTGCCAGCAGTCCCCGCTCCTATAATTCACCCCTCCACTTT.

The chain is built from TRBV6-4 and TRBJ2-5; D remains ambiguous. Trimming removed 3 bases from V and 1 base from J, with 6 bases in between. The CDR3 is 13 amino acids. The germline V gene has CDR1 MRHNA and CDR2 SNTAGT. In DNA form, the CDR3 reads TGTGCCAGCAGTGAAACTTTCCAAGAGACCCAGTACTTC. The encoded protein is CASSETFQETQYF.

This clone was observed a single time. V and J are TRBV18 and TRBJ2-7; 11 bases map to TRBD1. The CDR3 has 16 residues. Germline assignment: CDR1 KGHSH and CDR2 LQKENI. V lost 6 bases to trimming and J lost 1 base; unmatched junction nucleotides: 8. Written as DNA, the CDR3 is TGTGCCAGCTCGCCCCAAGGACAGGGGGCTTCCTACGAGCAGTACTTC. Translation gives CASSPQGQGASYEQYF.

The genes are TRBV29-1 and TRBJ2-1; a possible D gene is TRBD2 (6 bases). Deletions cut 7 bases from V and 9 bases from J, with 16 bases between. The CDR3 is 12 residues long. Germline CDR1 and CDR2: SQVTM and ANQGSEA. CDR3 loop: CSGFLGGSEQFF. The CDR3 DNA follows: TGCAGCGGTTTCCTTGGGGGGTCTGAGCAGTTCTTC.

J is TRBJ2-1 and V is TRBV5-6; 8 nucleotides agree with TRBD2. CDR1 is SGHDT and CDR2 is YYEEEE in the germline V gene. The CDR3 covers 15 residues. The V gene end was trimmed by 5 bases and the J gene end by 2 bases; junction bases not matched to a gene: 6. CDR3 nucleotides: TGTGCCAGCAGTCCACGCGGGAGGACCTACAATGAGCAGTTCTTC. This encodes CASSPRGRTYNEQFF.

This rearrangement joins TRBV28 to TRBJ1-5, with 8 bases fitting TRBD1. V was pared by 7 bases and J by 3 bases, with 5 bases of the junction left unmatched. This CDR3 contains 14 residues. The germline CDR1 and CDR2 sequences are MDHEN and SYDVKM. CDR3 amino acids: CASTGTGINQPQHF. CDR3 coding DNA: TGTGCCAGCACCGGGACAGGCATCAATCAGCCCCAGCATTTT.

To note about this clone: Other DNA sequences within the sample encode an identical CDR3. This chain uses TRBV18 with TRBJ2-1, with TRBD1 matching 7 bases. Germline V gene sequence: CDR1 KGHSH, CDR2 LQKENI. Germline trimming cut 3 bases from V and 5 bases from J; bases unmatched to any gene: 1. This CDR3 has 13 residues. The CDR3 is CASSPGTDNEQFF. For the CDR3, the DNA is TGTGCCAGCTCACCCGGGACAGACAATGAGCAGTTCTTC.

The table lists this clone with a count of one. Here the CDR3 DNA reads TGCGCCAGCAGCTTGGGGGACCCCGGGACAGGGAATCTATACGAGCAGTACTTC. This gives the protein CASSLGDPGTGNLYEQYF. V is TRBV5-1 and J is TRBJ2-7; 9 bases fit TRBD1. CDR3 length: 18 amino acids. Trimming at V came to 0 bases and at J to 4 bases, leaving 14 bases not matched to a gene. Germline V lookup: CDR1 SGHRS, CDR2 YFSETQ.